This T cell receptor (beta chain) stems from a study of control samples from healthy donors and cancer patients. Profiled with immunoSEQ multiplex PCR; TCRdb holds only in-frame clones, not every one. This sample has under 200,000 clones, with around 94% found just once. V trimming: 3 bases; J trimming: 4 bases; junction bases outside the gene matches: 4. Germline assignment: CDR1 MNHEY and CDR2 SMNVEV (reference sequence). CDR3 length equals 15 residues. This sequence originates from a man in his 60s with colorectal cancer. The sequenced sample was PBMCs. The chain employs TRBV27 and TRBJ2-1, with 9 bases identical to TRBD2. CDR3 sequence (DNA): TGTGCCAGCAGTTTGGAGCGGGGGGATTACAATGAGCAGTTCTTC. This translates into CASSLERGDYNEQFF.